This T cell receptor beta chain was captured in a study of cytomegalovirus exposure and HLA in healthy donors. Study-level information: The roughly 120 validation repertoires matched the roughly 700 first-cohort repertoires in platform, a later analysis reported.

Note on this clone: Its specificity is not known.

This CDR3 comprises 16 residues. Germline assignment: CDR1 MNHEY and CDR2 SMNVEV (reference sequence). The V end lost 3 bases, the J end lost 0 bases, and 11 bases lay between the germline ends. Findings of the study overall: Investigators reported approximately 170 TCR beta chains as tied to cytomegalovirus.

Using immunoSEQ multiplex PCR, the repertoire was profiled, and TCRdb retains in-frame clones only, with some absent. Among over 130,000 clones listed, around 84% were seen once. The donors were members of the validation cohort comprising over 90 subjects, separate from the roughly 600-subject first cohort. This receptor was taken from a man younger than 35 in good health and CMV-seropositive. The sample consisted of PBMCs. The chain employs TRBV27 and TRBJ1-4; D might be TRBD1 (5 bases). CDR3 protein: CASSFGGRATNEKLFF. CDR3 nucleotide sequence: TGTGCCAGCAGTTTTGGGGGGAGGGCAACTAATGAAAAACTGTTTTTT.